The T cell receptor beta chain described here comes from a study of blood T cell repertoires in COVID-19. Whole-study context: In each case, the material was cDNA or gDNA derived from T cells, B-cell-depleted T cells, or PBMCs.

Repertoires were generated with immunoSEQ multiplex PCR, while TCRdb's copy carries only in-frame clones and drops some. The table shows 300,000 to 350,000 clones, with nearly 90% occurring only once. Across about 22 US areas, participants ranged in age from roughly 18 to 95 years. Germline-derived CDR1 and CDR2 are LGHDT and YNNKEL (reference sequence). This CDR3 comprises 13 residues. Trimming pared 1 base from V and 2 bases from J, leaving 5 bases between. The origin of this receptor is a woman aged 18-29 years with acute COVID-19. Sequenced sample: PBMCs or T cells enriched from blood (not recorded which). This rearrangement joins TRBV3-1 (or the pseudogene TRBV3-2) to TRBJ1-2; D not resolved. The CDR3 loop reads CASSQAENYGYTF. CDR3 DNA: TGTGCCAGCAGCCAAGCCGAGAACTATGGCTACACCTTC.